This T cell receptor (beta chain) was found in a study of beta chain features in type 1 diabetes. The CDR3 sequence is 13 residues long. CDR1 is SGHTA and CDR2 is FQGNSA in the germline V gene. V lost 5 bases and J 10 bases, leaving 15 bases between the germline ends. Study conclusions and caveats: When Type 1 diabetes patients were examined, their TCRB CDR3s proved moderately but significantly shorter in all four CD4+ subsets.

cDNA synthesis used the whole RNA isolate, giving expressed TCRB sequences. TCRdb keeps only in-frame clones here, not all; method: immunoSEQ multiplex PCR. This sample has roughly 450,000 clones, with about an eighth found just once. With respect to this clone: The antigen remains undetermined.

The sequence was collected from a woman aged 18 to 35 in good health. Sample: naive CD4+ T cells from blood. This chain uses TRBV7-2 with TRBJ2-1, with D possibly being TRBD1 or TRBD2 (5 bases each). The CDR3: CASSPGTGNEQFF. The CDR3 DNA reads TGTGCCAGCAGCCCTGGGACGGGAAACGAGCAGTTCTTC.